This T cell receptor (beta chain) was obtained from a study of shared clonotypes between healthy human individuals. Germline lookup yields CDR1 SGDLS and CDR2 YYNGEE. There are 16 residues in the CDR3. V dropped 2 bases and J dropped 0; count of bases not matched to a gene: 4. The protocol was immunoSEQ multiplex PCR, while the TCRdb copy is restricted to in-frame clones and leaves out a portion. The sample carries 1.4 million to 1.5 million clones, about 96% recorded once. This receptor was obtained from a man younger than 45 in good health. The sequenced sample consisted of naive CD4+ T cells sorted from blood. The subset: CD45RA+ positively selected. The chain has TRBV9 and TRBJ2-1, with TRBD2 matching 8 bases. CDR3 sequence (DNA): TGTGCCAGCAGCGTGACGGGAGGGGGCTCCTACAATGAGCAGTTCTTC. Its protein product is CASSVTGGGSYNEQFF.